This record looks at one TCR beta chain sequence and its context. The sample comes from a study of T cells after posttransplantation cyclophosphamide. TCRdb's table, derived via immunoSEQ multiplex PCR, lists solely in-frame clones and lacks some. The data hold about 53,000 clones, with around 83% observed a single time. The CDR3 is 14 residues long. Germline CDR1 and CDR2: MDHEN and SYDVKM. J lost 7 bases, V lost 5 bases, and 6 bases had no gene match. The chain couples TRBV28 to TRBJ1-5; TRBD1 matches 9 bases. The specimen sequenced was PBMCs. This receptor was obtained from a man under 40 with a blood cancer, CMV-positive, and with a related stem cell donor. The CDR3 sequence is CASSPGTGRQPQHF. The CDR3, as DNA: TGTGCCAGCAGTCCCGGGACAGGGAGACAGCCCCAGCATTTT.